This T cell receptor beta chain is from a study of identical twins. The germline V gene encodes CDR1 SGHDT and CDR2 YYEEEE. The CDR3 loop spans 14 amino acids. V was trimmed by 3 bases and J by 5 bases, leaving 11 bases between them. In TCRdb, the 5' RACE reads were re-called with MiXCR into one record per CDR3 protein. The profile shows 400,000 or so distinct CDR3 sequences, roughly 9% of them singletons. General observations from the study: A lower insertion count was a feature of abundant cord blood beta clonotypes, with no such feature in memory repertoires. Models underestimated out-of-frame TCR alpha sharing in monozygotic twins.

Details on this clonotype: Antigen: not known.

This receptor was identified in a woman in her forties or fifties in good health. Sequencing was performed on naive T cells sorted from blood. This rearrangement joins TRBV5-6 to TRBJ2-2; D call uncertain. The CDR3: CASSSGPRTGELFF. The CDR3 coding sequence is TGTGCCAGCAGCTCCGGGCCAAGGACCGGGGAGCTGTTTTTT.